This T cell receptor beta chain was sequenced for a study of shared clonotypes between healthy human individuals. The study's findings and limits: Naive CD4 clonotype sharing across several donors was approximately 5%.

As regards this clone: The antigen remains undetermined.

Sequencing was performed with immunoSEQ multiplex PCR; in TCRdb, only in-frame clones are kept and a portion is missing. The data contain roughly 550,000 clones, around 95% of them singletons. Naive-designated CD8 cells lacked CD45RO, were positively enriched for CCR7, and omitted terminally differentiated effector memory CD45RA+ cells. HIV-negative, healthy adults without recent acute infections or vaccinations were the donors. The source of this sequence is a young woman in good health. Material for sequencing was naive CD8+ T cells sorted from blood.

As DNA, the CDR3 is TGCGCCAGCGCCGAAGGGGGCGGCACTGAAGCTTTCTTT. Amino acids: CASAEGGGTEAFF. The J gene is TRBJ1-1, the V gene TRBV10-2; TRBD1 matches at 7 bases. This CDR3 comprises 13 residues. The germline gives CDR1 WSHSY, CDR2 SAAADI. Trimming at V came to 8 bases and at J to 4 bases, leaving 7 bases not matched to a gene.